The T cell receptor beta chain under discussion was sequenced for a study of blood T cell repertoires in COVID-19. Original methodology: Reference gene primers were amplified, and this amplification served to estimate nucleated cell counts. Clones were read by immunoSEQ multiplex PCR, and TCRdb kept only the in-frame ones, dropping some. That table supplies the V and J calls and clone size; D and trimming were determined from the DNA. The repertoire holds 150,000 to 200,000 clones, with 86% as singletons. This CDR3 is built from 12 residues. The V gene's germline CDR1 is MDHEN and CDR2 SYDVKM. After removal of 5 bases from V and 8 bases from J, the junction contained 5 bases not matched to a gene.

This clonotype was sampled from a man aged 70 or older with acute or convalescent COVID-19. The genes are TRBV28 and TRBJ1-2, with 7 bases that match TRBD1. The material sequenced was peripheral blood. CDR3 protein: CASSVRGQGYTF. The CDR3 DNA reads as TGTGCCAGCAGTGTTAGGGGGCAAGGCTACACCTTC.